These 13 T cell receptor beta chains came from one sample sequenced in a study of cytomegalovirus exposure and HLA in healthy donors. Primers for the PCR totalled 60 Vbeta and 13 Jbeta. The assay was immunoSEQ multiplex PCR, and TCRdb's table has in-frame clones only and misses some. This sample carries approximately 98,000 clones, around 74% of them seen once, and the ten largest clones take under 2%. Material: PBMCs. These receptors were taken from a male donor in good health and CMV-seronegative.

This clone was recorded once. J is TRBJ2-7 and V is TRBV9; 11 positions agree with TRBD2. Trimming cost V 0 bases and J 5 bases; bases outside gene matches: 4. The CDR3 extends over 15 amino acids. Germline V gives CDR1 SGDLS, CDR2 YYNGEE. The CDR3 bases are TGTGCCAGCAGCGTAGTCGCTAGCGGGAGGAACGAGCAGTACTTC. It translates to CASSVVASGRNEQYF.

CDR3 amino acids: CASSYRLAGSYEQYF. The CDR3 DNA follows: TGTGCCAGCAGTTACCGACTAGCGGGATCCTACGAGCAGTACTTC. This chain links TRBV6-4 with TRBJ2-7; 11 bases are a match to TRBD2. The CDR3 consists of 15 residues. The V gene's germline CDR1 is MRHNA and CDR2 SNTAGT. With V trimmed by 5 bases and J by 1 base, 4 bases remained unmatched.

J is TRBJ2-7 and V is TRBV6-1; the match to TRBD2 covers 10 bases. The CDR3 runs to 16 residues. The V gene end was trimmed by 3 bases and the J gene end by 0 bases; junction bases not matched to a gene: 5. Germline-derived CDR1 and CDR2 are MNHNS and SASEGT. CDR3 DNA: TGTGCCAGCAGTGATGTTGGACTAGCGGTCTCCTACGAGCAGTACTTC. Amino acid sequence: CASSDVGLAVSYEQYF.

The V gene is TRBV9, the J gene TRBJ1-1; D is ambiguous. The V gene's germline CDR1 is SGDLS and CDR2 YYNGEE. The ends were cut back, 1 base at V and 4 bases at J, with 11 bases in the middle. The CDR3 loop spans 14 amino acids. The DNA of the CDR3 is TGTGCCAGCAGCGTAATGGGCGGAGGCACTGAAGCTTTCTTT. This codes for CASSVMGGGTEAFF.

The V call is TRBV5-6, the J call TRBJ1-2; TRBD1 matches 10 bases. V shed 4 bases, J shed 8 bases, and the junction held 8 bases outside the gene matches. CDR1 is SGHDT and CDR2 is YYEEEE in the germline V gene. The CDR3 is 14 residues long. CDR3: CASSRTDRGQGYTF. In nucleotides, the CDR3 is TGTGCCAGCAGCCGTACCGACAGGGGGCAGGGCTACACCTTC. The full variable domain, its missing parts supplied by reference TRBV5-6 and TRBJ1-2, is DAGVTQSPTHLIKTRGQQVTLRCSPKSGHDTVSWYQQALGQGPQFIFQYYEEEERQRGNFPDRFSGHQFPNYSSELNVNALLLGDSALYLCASSRTDRGQGYTFGSGTRLTVV.

V is TRBV27 and J is TRBJ2-7, with TRBD1 as a possible D gene (6 bases). The CDR3 sequence is 16 residues long. Germline V gene data show CDR1 as MNHEY and CDR2 as SMNVEV (reference sequence). V lost 7 bases, J lost 0 bases, and 19 bases lay in between. This CDR3 is CASTPLGATSSYEQYF. Written as DNA, the CDR3 is TGTGCCAGCACTCCCCTGGGGGCTACCAGCTCCTACGAGCAGTACTTC.

CDR3 residues: CASSLIMAGGLSLGYTF. CDR3 nucleotide sequence: TGTGCCAGCAGCCTTATCATGGCAGGGGGCTTGTCATTGGGCTACACCTTC. V is TRBV4-2 and J is TRBJ1-2; 8 positions agree with TRBD1. V gave up 4 bases and J gave up 8 bases; unmatched junction bases: 18. Germline-derived CDR1 and CDR2 are LGHNA and YNFKEQ. CDR3 length equals 17 residues.

The rearrangement uses TRBV28 and TRBJ2-7; the match to TRBD1 covers 7 bases. The trim removed 7 bases at V and 1 base at J, leaving 7 bases unmatched. CDR3 size: 14 residues. The germline gives CDR1 MDHEN, CDR2 SYDVKM. In DNA form, the CDR3 reads TGTGCCAGCACCCAGACAGGGTTTTCCTACGAGCAGTACTTC. Translated, it gives CASTQTGFSYEQYF.

The chain uses TRBV30 and TRBJ2-5; TRBD2 aligns across 7 bases. This CDR3 comprises 13 residues. Trimming took 3 bases from V and 1 from J; bases not matched to a gene: 2. CDR1 and CDR2 (germline): GTSNPN, SVGIG (reference sequence). The CDR3 region has the DNA TGTGCCTGGAGATCGGGGGGCCAAGAGACCCAGTACTTC. As protein: CAWRSGGQETQYF.

The chain carries TRBV30 and TRBJ1-4; TRBD1 agrees at 7 bases. The CDR3 length is 13 residues. J was trimmed by 7 bases and V by 4 bases; bases with no gene match: 6. Germline CDR1 and CDR2: GTSNPN and SVGIG (reference sequence). The CDR3 region is CAWKRGLGEKLFF. The CDR3, as DNA: TGTGCCTGGAAGAGGGGGCTTGGTGAAAAACTGTTTTTT.

This chain joins TRBV13 and TRBJ2-7; 7 nucleotides match TRBD1. The V gene end was trimmed by 5 bases and the J gene end by 7 bases; junction bases not matched to a gene: 11. The CDR3 is 14 amino acids. The germline V gene encodes CDR1 PRHDT and CDR2 FYEKMQ (reference sequence). The CDR3: CASSLEQGLAEQYF. DNA for the CDR3: TGTGCCAGCAGCCTGGAACAGGGGTTGGCGGAGCAGTACTTC. Together with reference TRBV13 and TRBJ2-7, the CDR3 gives the full variable domain: AAGVIQSPRHLIKEKRETATLKCYPIPRHDTVYWYQQGPGQDPQFLISFYEKMQSDKGSIPDRFSAQQFSDYHSELNMSSLELGDSALYFCASSLEQGLAEQYFGPGTRLTVT.

The rearrangement links TRBV11-2 to TRBJ2-7; unclear D gene. With 5 bases removed from V and 3 bases from J, the gap between germline ends came to 5 bases. CDR3 size: 11 residues. From germline, CDR1 is SGHAT and CDR2 FQNNGV. CDR3 residues: CASSISYEQYF. In DNA, the CDR3 is TGTGCCAGCAGCATCAGCTACGAGCAGTACTTC.

J is TRBJ1-1 and V is TRBV7-9, with D tentatively TRBD1 (5 bases). The germline CDR1 and CDR2 sequences are SEHNR and FQNEAQ (reference sequence). The CDR3 extends over 13 amino acids. V was clipped by 6 bases and J by 5 bases, with 13 bases between them. The CDR3 sequence is CASSALRGTEAFF. For the CDR3, the DNA is TGTGCCAGCAGTGCCCTCCGGGGGACTGAAGCTTTCTTT.